This record looks at one T cell receptor beta chain sequence and its context. What it binds is not known. The sample belongs to a study of cytomegalovirus exposure and HLA in healthy donors. Points from the study as a whole: CMV serostatus alone was available as immune exposure information. Most of the TCR beta V segments (in an earlier analysis) were productive either about 87% or about 30% of the time. Accurate prediction of HLA-A and HLA-B alleles (for most subjects) was reportedly achieved from TCR beta sequences. Cytomegalovirus association was listed for approximately 150 TCR beta chains.

Germline CDR1 LGHNA, CDR2 YNFKEQ. CDR3 length equals 13 residues. Trimming took 1 base from V and 8 from J, leaving 11 bases between them. The PCR employed 60 Vbeta primers together with 13 Jbeta primers. This table comes from immunoSEQ multiplex PCR, and its TCRdb copy is limited to in-frame clones, with some not included. This table holds over 80,000 clones, around 79% found once. What was sequenced was PBMCs. This TCR derives from a female donor in good health and CMV-seropositive. The chain combines TRBV4-2 with TRBJ1-1; D gene ambiguous. DNA of the CDR3: TGTGCCAGCAGCCAAGTACCAGCGAGGGAAGCTTTCTTT. It specifies CASSQVPAREAFF.